A selection of T cell receptor beta chains follows, all from one sample in a study of siplizumab effects on memory and regulatory T cells. This table comes from immunoSEQ multiplex PCR, and its TCRdb copy is limited to in-frame clones, with some not included. The table lists over 65,000 clones, over 90% of them singletons, with about 18% in the top ten. Sequenced sample: CD8+ T cells sorted from blood. The source of these receptors is a human donor in good health. CDR3s include the opening cysteine and the closing phenylalanine or tryptophan. The order of the fields is J gene, D gene, V gene, clone size, CDR3 protein, CDR3 DNA. A D gene is named only where the DNA matches it firmly. Some rows mark clone size as missing; the rest say once, few, many or name a class of expanded clone.

>TRBJ2-1|-|TRBV29-1|-
CSVEFGRSSYNEQFF
TGCAGCGTTGAATTCGGGCGGAGCTCCTACAATGAGCAGTTCTTC
>TRBJ1-3|-|TRBV27|-
CASSLKGSGNTIYF
TGTGCCAGCAGTTTAAAGGGCTCTGGAAACACCATATATTTT
>TRBJ2-7|-|TRBV11-2|-
CASSFDGGYEQYF
TGTGCCAGCAGCTTCGACGGGGGCTACGAGCAGTACTTC
>TRBJ1-1|-|TRBV6-5|-
CASSYDSVTEAFF
TGTGCCAGCAGTTACGACTCGGTCACTGAAGCTTTCTTT
>TRBJ2-7|-|TRBV6-5|-
CASNPAGQRSDEQYF
TGTGCCAGCAATCCCGCCGGACAGCGGTCCGACGAGCAGTACTTC
>TRBJ2-2|-|TRBV14|once
CASSQDRGTNTGELFF
TGTGCCAGCAGCCAAGATCGCGGGACGAACACCGGGGAGCTGTTTTTT
>TRBJ2-3|-|TRBV5-5|-
CASSEPYRDSDTQYF
TGTGCCAGCAGCGAACCCTACAGGGATTCAGATACGCAGTATTTT
>TRBJ2-3|-|TRBV19|-
CASSIQGDTQYF
TGTGCCAGTAGTATACAGGGGGATACGCAGTATTTT
>TRBJ2-6|-|TRBV28|-
CASRFTTSLTDFSGANVLTF
TGTGCCAGCAGGTTTACCACCTCGTTGACAGACTTCTCTGGGGCCAACGTCCTGACTTTC
>TRBJ1-1|-|TRBV11-2|once
CASSPDRGAFF
TGTGCCAGCAGCCCTGACAGAGGAGCTTTCTTT
>TRBJ2-1|-|TRBV7-3|-
CASSLELDYNEQFF
TGTGCCAGCAGCTTAGAACTAGACTACAATGAGCAGTTCTTC
>TRBJ2-2|TRBD2|TRBV5-6|-
CASSGTSGRGSGELFF
TGTGCCAGCAGCGGGACTAGCGGGAGAGGGTCCGGGGAGCTGTTTTTT
>TRBJ2-1|-|TRBV5-6|-
CASSPGTALNEQFF
TGTGCCAGCAGCCCAGGGACTGCACTCAATGAGCAGTTCTTC
>TRBJ2-1|TRBD2|TRBV9|-
CASSGSGGTYNEQFF
TGTGCCAGCAGCGGTAGCGGGGGGACCTACAATGAGCAGTTCTTC
>TRBJ2-1|-|TRBV7-9|once
CASSFLGQAYNEQFF
TGTGCCAGCAGCTTTTTGGGCCAGGCCTACAATGAGCAGTTCTTC
>TRBJ2-1|-|TRBV19|-
CASSIVQNNEQFF
TGTGCCAGTAGTATAGTTCAGAACAATGAGCAGTTCTTC
>TRBJ1-4|-|TRBV28|-
CASSSPWNFEKLFF
TGTGCCAGCAGCTCCCCTTGGAATTTTGAAAAACTGTTTTTT
>TRBJ2-7|-|TRBV5-6|-
CASSTLRDQREQYF
TGTGCCAGCAGCACCCTGAGGGACCAACGAGAGCAGTACTTC
>TRBJ2-1|-|TRBV12-5|-
CASGLVNEQFF
TGTGCTAGTGGTTTGGTAAATGAGCAGTTCTTC
>TRBJ2-7|-|TRBV5-1|-
CASSYMMAVEGPGYEQYF
TGCGCCAGCAGCTACATGATGGCCGTGGAGGGGCCTGGCTACGAGCAGTACTTC